Sequencing of this TCR beta chain was carried out in a study of chemoradiotherapy in HPV16-positive cancers. CDR1 and CDR2 from the germline V gene are SGHDT and YYEEEE. This CDR3 spans 14 amino acids. J lost 4 bases, V lost 1 base, and 4 bases had no gene match. Sequencing used immunoSEQ multiplex PCR; TCRdb keeps in-frame clones, though not all of them. The sample includes 8,000 to 9,500 clones, roughly 70% seen only once; the top ten take roughly a tenth. The TCR was taken from a human donor with HPV-associated anogenital cancer. The sequences come from tumor tissue, collected from a patient who underwent chemoradiotherapy. V usage is TRBV5-6 and J usage is TRBJ1-2, with 7 bases aligning to TRBD1. The CDR3: CASSLWDRPYGYTF. The CDR3 DNA sequence: TGTGCCAGCAGCTTGTGGGACAGACCCTATGGCTACACCTTC.